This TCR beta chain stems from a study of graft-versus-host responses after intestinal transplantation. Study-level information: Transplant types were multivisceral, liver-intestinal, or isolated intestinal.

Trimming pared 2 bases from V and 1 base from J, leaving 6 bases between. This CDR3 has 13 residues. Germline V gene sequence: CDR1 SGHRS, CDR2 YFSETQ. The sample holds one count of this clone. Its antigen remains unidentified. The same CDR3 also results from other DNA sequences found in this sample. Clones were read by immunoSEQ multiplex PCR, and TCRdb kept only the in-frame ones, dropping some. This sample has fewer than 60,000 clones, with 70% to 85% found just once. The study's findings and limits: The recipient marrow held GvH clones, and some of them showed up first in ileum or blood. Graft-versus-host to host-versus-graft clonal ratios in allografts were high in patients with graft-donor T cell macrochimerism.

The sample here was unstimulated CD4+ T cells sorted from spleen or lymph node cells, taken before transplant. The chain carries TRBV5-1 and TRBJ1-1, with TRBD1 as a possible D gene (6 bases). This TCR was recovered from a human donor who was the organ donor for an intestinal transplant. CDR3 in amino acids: CASSLQGNTEAFF. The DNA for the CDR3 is TGCGCCAGCAGCTTACAGGGGAACACTGAAGCTTTCTTT. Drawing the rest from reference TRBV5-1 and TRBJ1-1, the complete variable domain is KAGVTQTPRYLIKTRGQQVTLSCSPISGHRSVSWYQQTPGQGLQFLFEYFSETQRNKGNFPGRFSGRQFSNSRSEMNVSTLELGDSALYLCASSLQGNTEAFFGQGTRLTVV.